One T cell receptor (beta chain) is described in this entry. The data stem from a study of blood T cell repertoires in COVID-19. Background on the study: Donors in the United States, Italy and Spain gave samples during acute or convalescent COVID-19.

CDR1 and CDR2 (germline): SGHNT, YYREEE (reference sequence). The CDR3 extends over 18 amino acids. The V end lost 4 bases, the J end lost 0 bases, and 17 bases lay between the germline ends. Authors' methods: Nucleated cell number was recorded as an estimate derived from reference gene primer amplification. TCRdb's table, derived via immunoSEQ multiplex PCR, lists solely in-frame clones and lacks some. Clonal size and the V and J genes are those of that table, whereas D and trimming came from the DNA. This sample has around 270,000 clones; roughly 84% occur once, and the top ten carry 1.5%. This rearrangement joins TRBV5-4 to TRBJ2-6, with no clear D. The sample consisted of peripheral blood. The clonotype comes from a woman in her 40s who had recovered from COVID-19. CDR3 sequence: CASSQYMKIPSGANVLTF. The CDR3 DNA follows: TGTGCCAGCAGCCAGTACATGAAAATACCCTCTGGGGCCAACGTCCTGACTTTC.